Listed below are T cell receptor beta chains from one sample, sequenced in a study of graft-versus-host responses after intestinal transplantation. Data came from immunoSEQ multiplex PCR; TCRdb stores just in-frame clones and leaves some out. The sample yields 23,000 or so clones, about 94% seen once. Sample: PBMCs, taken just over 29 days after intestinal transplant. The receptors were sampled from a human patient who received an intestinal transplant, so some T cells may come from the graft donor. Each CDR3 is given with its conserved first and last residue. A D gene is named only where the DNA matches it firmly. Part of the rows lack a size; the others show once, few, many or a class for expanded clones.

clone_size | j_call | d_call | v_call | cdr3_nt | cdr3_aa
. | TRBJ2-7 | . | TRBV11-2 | TGTGCCAGCAGCTTAGGGCCACTCCGCTACGAGCAGTACTTC | CASSLGPLRYEQYF
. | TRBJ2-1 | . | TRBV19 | TGTGCCAGTAGTATCGGTCCTAGCTTCTACAATGAGCAGTTCTTC | CASSIGPSFYNEQFF
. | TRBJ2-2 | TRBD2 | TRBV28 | TGTGCCAGCAGCTGGACTAGCGACAACACCGGGGAGCTGTTTTTT | CASSWTSDNTGELFF
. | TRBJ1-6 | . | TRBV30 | TGTGCCTGGAGCGACCAAAATTCACCCCTCCACTTT | CAWSDQNSPLHF
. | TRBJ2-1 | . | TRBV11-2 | TGTGCCAGCAGCCTAGTATACTACTACTACAATGAGCAGTTCTTC | CASSLVYYYYNEQFF
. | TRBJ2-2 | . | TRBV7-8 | TGTGCCAGCAGCTTTTCACCGACCACCGGGGAGCTGTTTTTT | CASSFSPTTGELFF
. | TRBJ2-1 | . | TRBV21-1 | TGTGCCAGCATTGAGTGTGGCAGTCGGCTAGCGGGAGTACATGAGCAGTTCTTC | CASIECGSRLAGVHEQFF
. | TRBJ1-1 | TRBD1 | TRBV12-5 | TGTGCTAGTGGTCCAACCCAGACAGGGGGCGAAGAAGCTTTCTTT | CASGPTQTGGEEAFF
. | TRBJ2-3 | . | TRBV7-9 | TGTGCCAGCAGCGGTTACACAGATACGCAGTATTTT | CASSGYTDTQYF
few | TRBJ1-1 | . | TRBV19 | TGTGCCAGTGTGGAGCCCGAGGGCACTGAAGCTTTCTTT | CASVEPEGTEAFF
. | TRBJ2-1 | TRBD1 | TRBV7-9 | TGTGCCAGCAGCTCGGACAGGGCTAACAATGAGCAGTTCTTC | CASSSDRANNEQFF
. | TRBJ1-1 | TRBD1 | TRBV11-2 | TGTGCCAGCAGTCGCGCAGGGGGGGGTGAAGCTTTCTTT | CASSRAGGGEAFF
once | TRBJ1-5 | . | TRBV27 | TGTGCCAGCAGTTTATCAGGGGAAGGGGGCAATCAGCCCCAGCATTTT | CASSLSGEGGNQPQHF
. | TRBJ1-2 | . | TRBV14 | TGTGCCAGCAGCCAAGGGATCGGCTATGGCTACACCTTC | CASSQGIGYGYTF
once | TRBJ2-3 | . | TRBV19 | TGTGCCAGTAGTATGCGGACAGTAGATACGCAGTATTTT | CASSMRTVDTQYF
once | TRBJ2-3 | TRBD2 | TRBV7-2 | TGTGCCAGCAGGGGACTAGCGGGGGGAACAGATACGCAGTATTTT | CASRGLAGGTDTQYF
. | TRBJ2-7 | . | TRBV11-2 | TGTGCCAGCAGCTTTCCCCACTACGAGCAGTACTTC | CASSFPHYEQYF
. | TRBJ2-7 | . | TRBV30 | TGTGCCGGGGACCGGGGCTACGAGCAGTACTTC | CAGDRGYEQYF
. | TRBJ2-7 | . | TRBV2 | TGTGCCAGCAGTGAATATATCTCCTACGAGCAGTACTTC | CASSEYISYEQYF
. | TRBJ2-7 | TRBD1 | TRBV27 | TGTGCCAGCAACCCTTCTACAGGGGGCCCCTACGAGCAGTACTTC | CASNPSTGGPYEQYF
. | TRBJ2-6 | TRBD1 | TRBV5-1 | TGCGCCAGCAGCTGGACAGGGAACTCTGGGGCCAACGTCCTGACTTTC | CASSWTGNSGANVLTF
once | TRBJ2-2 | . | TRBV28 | TGTGCCAGCAGTTTATGGCTCGTTCTCGACGCAACGAACACCGGGGAGCTGTTTTTT | CASSLWLVLDATNTGELFF
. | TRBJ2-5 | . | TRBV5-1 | TGCGCCAGCCGCAGGGTCCCAGGGGAGACCCAGTACTTC | CASRRVPGETQYF
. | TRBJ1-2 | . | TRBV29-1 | TGCAGCGCCGAGATATCTAACTATGGCTACACCTTC | CSAEISNYGYTF
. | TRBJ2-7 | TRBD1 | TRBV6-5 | TGTGCCAGCAGTTATGGCCGGACAGGGAAAGAGGTACAGTACTTC | CASSYGRTGKEVQYF
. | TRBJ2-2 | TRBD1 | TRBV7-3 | TGTGCCAGCAGGACTAAGGGACAGGCCACCGGGGAGCTGTTTTTT | CASRTKGQATGELFF
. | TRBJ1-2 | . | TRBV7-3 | TGTGCCAGCAGCCCCGGCGTCGGGGGCGGAGATGGCTACACCTTC | CASSPGVGGGDGYTF
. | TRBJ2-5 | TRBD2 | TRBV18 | TGTGCCAGCTCACCGGGACTAGCGGGGTGGCAAGAGACCCAGTACTTC | CASSPGLAGWQETQYF
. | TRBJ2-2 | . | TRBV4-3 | TGCGCCAGCAGCCAAGGGCATACGGCGAACACCGGGGAGCTGTTTTTT | CASSQGHTANTGELFF
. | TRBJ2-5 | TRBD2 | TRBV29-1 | TGCAGCGTTGAGGGGGGGGGACGGACGATCCCCTATGAGACCCAGTACTTC | CSVEGGGRTIPYETQYF